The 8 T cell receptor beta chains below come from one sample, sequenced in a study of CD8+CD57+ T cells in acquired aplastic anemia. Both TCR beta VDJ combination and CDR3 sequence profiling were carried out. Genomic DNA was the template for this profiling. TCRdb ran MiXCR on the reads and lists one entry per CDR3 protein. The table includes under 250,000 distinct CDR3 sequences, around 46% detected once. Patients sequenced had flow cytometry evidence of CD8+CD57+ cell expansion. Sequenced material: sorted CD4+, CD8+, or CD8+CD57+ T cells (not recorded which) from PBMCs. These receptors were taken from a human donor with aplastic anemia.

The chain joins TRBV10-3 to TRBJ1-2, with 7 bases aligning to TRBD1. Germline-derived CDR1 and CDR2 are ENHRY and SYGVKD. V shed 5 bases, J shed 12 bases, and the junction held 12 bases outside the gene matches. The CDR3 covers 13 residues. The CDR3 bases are TGTGCCATCAGTTGGGACAGATACTCTGGAAACACCTTC. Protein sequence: CAISWDRYSGNTF.

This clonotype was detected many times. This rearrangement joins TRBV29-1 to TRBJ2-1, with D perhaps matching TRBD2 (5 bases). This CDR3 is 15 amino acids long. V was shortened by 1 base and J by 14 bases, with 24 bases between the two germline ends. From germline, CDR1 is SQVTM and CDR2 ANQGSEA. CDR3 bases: TGCAGCGTTGAAGTTTTTACTAGTCTGCCCAAGGCTAAGTTCTTC. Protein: CSVEVFTSLPKAKFF.

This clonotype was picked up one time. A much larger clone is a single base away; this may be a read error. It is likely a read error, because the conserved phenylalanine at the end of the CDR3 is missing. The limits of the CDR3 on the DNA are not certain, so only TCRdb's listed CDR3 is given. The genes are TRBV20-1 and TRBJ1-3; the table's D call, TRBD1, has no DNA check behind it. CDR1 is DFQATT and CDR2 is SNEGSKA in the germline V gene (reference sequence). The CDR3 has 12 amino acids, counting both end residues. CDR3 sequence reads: CSAQGYGNTMYS.

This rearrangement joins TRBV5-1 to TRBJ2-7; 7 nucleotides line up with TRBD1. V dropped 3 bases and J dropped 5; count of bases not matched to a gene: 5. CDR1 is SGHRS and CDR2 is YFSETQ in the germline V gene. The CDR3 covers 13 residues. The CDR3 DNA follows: TGCGCCAGCAGCTATCAGGGGGTCGACGAGCAGTACTTC. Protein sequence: CASSYQGVDEQYF. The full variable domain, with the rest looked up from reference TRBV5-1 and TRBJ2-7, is KAGVTQTPRYLIKTRGQQVTLSCSPISGHRSVSWYQQTPGQGLQFLFEYFSETQRNKGNFPGRFSGRQFSNSRSEMNVSTLELGDSALYLCASSYQGVDEQYFGPGTRLTVT.

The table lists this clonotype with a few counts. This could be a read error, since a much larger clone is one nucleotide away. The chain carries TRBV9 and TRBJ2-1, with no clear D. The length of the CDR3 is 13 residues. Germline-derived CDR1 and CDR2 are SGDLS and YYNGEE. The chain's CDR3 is CASSGSYYNGQFF. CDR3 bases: TGTGCCAGCAGCGGATCCTACTACAATGGGCAGTTCTTC. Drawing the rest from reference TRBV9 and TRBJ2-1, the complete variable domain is DSGVTQTPKHLITATGQRVTLRCSPRSGDLSVYWYQQSLDQGLQFLIQYYNGEERAKGNILERFSAQQFPDLHSELNLSSLELGDSALYFCASSGSYYNGQFFGPGTRLTVL.

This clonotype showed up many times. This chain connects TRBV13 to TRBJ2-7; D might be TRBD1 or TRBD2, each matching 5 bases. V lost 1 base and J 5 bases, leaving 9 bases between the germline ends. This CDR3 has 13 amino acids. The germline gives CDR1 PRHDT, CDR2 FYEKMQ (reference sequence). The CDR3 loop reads CASSLEGTDEQYF. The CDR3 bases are TGTGCCAGCAGCTTAGAAGGGACGGACGAGCAGTACTTC.

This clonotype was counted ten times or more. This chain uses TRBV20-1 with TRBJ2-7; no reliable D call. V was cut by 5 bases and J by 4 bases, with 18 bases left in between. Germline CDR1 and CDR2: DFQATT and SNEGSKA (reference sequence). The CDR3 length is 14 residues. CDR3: CSAPPGTTKYEQYF. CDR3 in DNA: TGCAGTGCTCCGCCCGGAACTACAAAATACGAGCAGTACTTC.

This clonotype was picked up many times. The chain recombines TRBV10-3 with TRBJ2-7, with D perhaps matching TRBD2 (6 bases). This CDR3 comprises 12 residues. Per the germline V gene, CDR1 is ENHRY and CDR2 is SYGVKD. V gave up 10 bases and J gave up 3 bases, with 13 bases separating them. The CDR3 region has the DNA TGTGCCACCTTGGACTATTACTACGAGCAGTACTTC. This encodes CATLDYYYEQYF.